Shown below are 24 T cell receptor beta chains from a single sample sequenced in a study of technical replicates of blood from a handful of donors. This table comes from immunoSEQ multiplex PCR, and its TCRdb copy is limited to in-frame clones, with some not included. This sample yields 65,000 to 90,000 clones, of which around 93% are seen a single time; 0.2% to 0.25% belongs to the top ten. Sequenced sample: T cells isolated from PBMCs. All receptors derive from a human donor in good health.

The chain has TRBV5-6 and TRBJ2-1; no definite D call. Trimming removed 0 bases from V and 8 bases from J, with 15 bases in between. The germline V gene encodes CDR1 SGHDT and CDR2 YYEEEE. This CDR3 contains 15 residues. The CDR3 nucleotides read TGTGCCAGCAGCTTGGGGGTAGCTTCCTATTATGAGCAGTTCTTC. Translation: CASSLGVASYYEQFF. The variable domain in full, completed from reference TRBV5-6 and TRBJ2-1, reads DAGVTQSPTHLIKTRGQQVTLRCSPKSGHDTVSWYQQALGQGPQFIFQYYEEEERQRGNFPDRFSGHQFPNYSSELNVNALLLGDSALYLCASSLGVASYYEQFFGPGTRLTVL.

The V gene is TRBV6-5, the J gene TRBJ1-4; D gene uncertain. This CDR3 spans 14 amino acids. Deletions cut 0 bases from V and 7 bases from J, with 9 bases between. The germline CDR1 and CDR2 sequences are MNHEY and SVGAGI. The CDR3, as DNA: TGTGCCAGCAGTTACTCCACAGTCGCTGAAAAACTGTTTTTT. It specifies CASSYSTVAEKLFF.

The V and J genes are TRBV7-9 and TRBJ2-7, with 10 nucleotides matching TRBD1. CDR3 length equals 15 residues. The V and J ends lost 4 bases and 0 bases, in that order; junction bases with no gene match: 3. CDR1 SEHNR and CDR2 FQNEAQ come from the germline V gene (reference sequence). CDR3 bases: TGTGCCAGCAGCTATGGACAGGGGGGCTCCTACGAGCAGTACTTC. Translation: CASSYGQGGSYEQYF.

The V gene is TRBV16, the J gene TRBJ1-5; TRBD1 matches at 7 bases. The CDR3 sequence is 16 residues long. Trimming cost V 0 bases and J 15 bases; bases outside gene matches: 17. Germline values: CDR1 KGHSY, CDR2 FQNENV. In nucleotides, the CDR3 is TGTGCCAGCAGCCAATCTGCAGGGGGGACCTACCCTGTGACGCATTTT. Protein product: CASSQSAGGTYPVTHF.

This chain connects TRBV9 to TRBJ2-3; D unresolved. Germline-derived CDR1 and CDR2 are SGDLS and YYNGEE. Deletions cut 0 bases from V and 6 bases from J, with 8 bases between. The length of the CDR3 is 13 residues. The chain's CDR3 is CASSVASEDTQYF. CDR3 nucleotide sequence: TGTGCCAGCAGCGTAGCATCGGAGGATACGCAGTATTTT.

The chain links TRBV29-1 to TRBJ2-2; TRBD1 is a possible D gene (6 bases). Trimming removed 4 bases at V and 0 bases at J, with 18 bases between. The CDR3 consists of 17 residues. Germline CDR1 is SQVTM and CDR2 is ANQGSEA. The DNA for the CDR3 is TGCAGCGTTGTCGGACAGCCCGTCTCTACGAACACCGGGGAGCTGTTTTTT. Translated: CSVVGQPVSTNTGELFF.

CDR3 residues: CASSVAGGGTYEQYF. CDR3 bases: TGTGCCAGCAGCGTAGCTGGCGGGGGGACCTACGAGCAGTACTTC. The chain uses TRBV9 and TRBJ2-7; 8 nucleotides align to TRBD2. Losses at the gene ends were 0 bases for V and 2 bases for J; bases not matched to a gene: 4. This CDR3 is 15 amino acids long. CDR1 is SGDLS, CDR2 YYNGEE, per germline. The whole variable domain, filled in from reference TRBV9 and TRBJ2-7, reads DSGVTQTPKHLITATGQRVTLRCSPRSGDLSVYWYQQSLDQGLQFLIQYYNGEERAKGNILERFSAQQFPDLHSELNLSSLELGDSALYFCASSVAGGGTYEQYFGPGTRLTVT.

The gene calls are TRBV6-6 and TRBJ2-7; tentatively, D is TRBD1 (6 bases). The CDR3 is 16 amino acids. Germline V CDR1 and CDR2: MNHNY, SVGAGI (reference sequence). V lost 2 bases, J lost 3 bases, and 17 bases lay in between. As DNA, the CDR3 is TGTGCCAGCAGTTACCTTGAACAGGGAAAGAGCTACGAGCAGTACTTC. It encodes CASSYLEQGKSYEQYF.

The chain recombines TRBV7-2 with TRBJ2-7, with unresolved D. V gave up 3 bases and J gave up 3 bases, with 12 bases separating them. The germline V gene has CDR1 SGHTA and CDR2 FQGNSA. This CDR3 contains 14 residues. The DNA for the CDR3 is TGTGCCAGCAGCTTCCGTGTTGGCGGCTACGAGCAGTACTTC. Encoded protein: CASSFRVGGYEQYF.

CDR3 residues: CASSLQKNYGYTF. The CDR3 DNA follows: TGTGCCAGCAGTTTGCAGAAGAACTATGGCTACACCTTC. The V call is TRBV28, the J call TRBJ1-2; D call uncertain. Germline V gene sequence: CDR1 MDHEN, CDR2 SYDVKM. The CDR3 covers 13 residues. Trimming removed 3 bases from V and 2 bases from J, with 7 bases in between.

V usage is TRBV5-1 and J usage is TRBJ1-1; TRBD1 agrees at 10 bases. This CDR3 spans 15 amino acids. Germline CDR1 and CDR2: SGHRS and YFSETQ. With 4 bases clipped from V and 3 bases from J, the junction kept 6 bases outside the gene matches. In nucleotides, the CDR3 is TGCGCCAGCAGCCGAACCGGGACAGGGGACACTGAAGCTTTCTTT. Its protein is CASSRTGTGDTEAFF.

The chain couples TRBV6-5 to TRBJ2-5; D perhaps matches TRBD2 (7 bases). The ends were cut back, 10 bases at V and 5 bases at J, with 17 bases in the middle. CDR3 length: 13 residues. The germline CDR1 and CDR2 sequences are MNHEY and SVGAGI. Here the CDR3 DNA reads TGTGCCATTACACCTAGGGGGGGGGAGACCCAGTACTTC. It translates to CAITPRGGETQYF.

This chain links TRBV7-9 with TRBJ2-7; 11 bases agree with TRBD2. V gave up 3 bases and J gave up 5 bases; unmatched junction bases: 9. The CDR3 is 16 amino acids. Per the germline V gene, CDR1 is SEHNR and CDR2 is FQNEAQ (reference sequence). This chain's CDR3 is CASSLVGLAGGDEQYF. As DNA, the CDR3 is TGTGCCAGCAGCTTGGTCGGGCTAGCGGGAGGTGACGAGCAGTACTTC. Based on the CDR3 plus reference TRBV7-9 and TRBJ2-7, the full variable domain is DTGVSQNPRHKITKRGQNVTFRCDPISEHNRLYWYRQTLGQGPEFLTYFQNEAQLEKSRLLSDRFSAERPKGSFSTLEIQRTEQGDSAMYLCASSLVGLAGGDEQYFGPGTRLTVT.

V gene TRBV2 combines with J gene TRBJ2-3; TRBD2 matches 9 bases. The germline gives CDR1 SNHLY, CDR2 FYNNEI. The CDR3 extends over 15 amino acids. V lost 6 bases to trimming and J lost 2 bases; unmatched junction nucleotides: 6. The CDR3, as DNA: TGTGCCAGCAGGAAGGGACTAGCCTCCACAGATACGCAGTATTTT. Translating gives CASRKGLASTDTQYF.

The genes are TRBV11-2 and TRBJ2-2; 10 nucleotides agree with TRBD1. The CDR3 totals 15 residues. Per germline, CDR1 SGHAT and CDR2 FQNNGV. With 5 bases clipped from V and 6 bases from J, the junction kept 6 bases outside the gene matches. As DNA, the CDR3 is TGTGCCAGCAGCCCTGGGACAGGGGAACCCGGGGAGCTGTTTTTT. As protein: CASSPGTGEPGELFF. Looking up the rest from reference TRBV11-2 and TRBJ2-2 gives the full variable domain: EAGVAQSPRYKIIEKRQSVAFWCNPISGHATLYWYQQILGQGPKLLIQFQNNGVVDDSQLPKDRFSAERLKGVDSTLKIQPAKLEDSAVYLCASSPGTGEPGELFFGEGSRLTVL.

The J gene is TRBJ1-3, the V gene TRBV7-9; 7 bases match TRBD1. The germline gives CDR1 SEHNR, CDR2 FQNEAQ (reference sequence). The V segment lost 8 bases and the J segment 4 bases; nucleotides outside the gene matches: 5. The CDR3 has 13 amino acids. This CDR3 is CASVPGQGNTIYF. The CDR3 region has the DNA TGTGCCAGCGTCCCGGGACAGGGAAACACCATATATTTT.

The chain uses TRBV28 and TRBJ1-2; D is unresolved. The V gene's germline CDR1 is MDHEN and CDR2 SYDVKM. Trimming took off 3 bases at V and 4 bases at J, with 12 bases between the two ends. This CDR3 spans 14 amino acids. This CDR3 reads CASSFYDGVYGYTF. CDR3 coding DNA: TGTGCCAGCAGTTTTTACGACGGAGTCTATGGCTACACCTTC.

The V call is TRBV10-2, the J call TRBJ2-7, with D unresolved. V was trimmed by 2 bases and J by 5 bases, leaving 19 bases between them. The CDR3 is made up of 16 amino acids. Germline-derived CDR1 and CDR2 are WSHSY and SAAADI. Written as DNA, the CDR3 is TGCGCCAGCAGTGAGAACGTAATAGCCTACCTCCACGAGCAGTACTTC. It yields the protein CASSENVIAYLHEQYF.

The rearrangement links TRBV19 to TRBJ1-2, with D possibly being TRBD1 (6 bases). The V gene's germline CDR1 is LNHDA and CDR2 SQIVND (reference sequence). Between the trimmed V and J ends, which lost 5 bases and 8 bases, there was a span of 18 bases. This CDR3 has 14 amino acids. CDR3 DNA sequence: TGTGCCAGTAGTCTAAAAACAGGGTACTTCGGCTACACCTTC. This sequence encodes CASSLKTGYFGYTF.

The chain uses TRBV5-1 and TRBJ2-1, with D maybe TRBD1 (5 bases). CDR3 length: 15 amino acids. V lost 3 bases to trimming and J lost 7 bases, with 17 bases between them. The germline gives CDR1 SGHRS, CDR2 YFSETQ. CDR3 amino acids: CASSYLQGAQNEQFF. The CDR3, as DNA: TGCGCCAGCAGCTATCTCCAGGGTGCCCAAAATGAGCAGTTCTTC.

The chain links TRBV7-6 to TRBJ2-3; the match to TRBD1 covers 7 bases. The CDR3 is 15 amino acids. With V trimmed by 5 bases and J by 4 bases, 9 bases remained unmatched. The germline V gene has CDR1 SGHVS and CDR2 FNYEAQ. CDR3 in amino acids: CASSHRGGSPDTQYF. In nucleotides, the CDR3 is TGTGCCAGCAGCCACAGAGGGGGCTCCCCAGATACGCAGTATTTT.

V gene TRBV30 combines with J gene TRBJ1-6, with D perhaps TRBD1 (5 bases). This CDR3 is built from 13 residues. The germline gives CDR1 GTSNPN, CDR2 SVGIG (reference sequence). V was cut by 1 base and J by 10 bases, with 11 bases left in between. The CDR3 protein is CAWSAREGSPLHF. The CDR3 DNA reads as TGTGCCTGGAGTGCCAGGGAAGGCTCACCCCTCCACTTT.

This rearrangement joins TRBV7-7 to TRBJ2-1; D ambiguous. CDR3 length equals 15 residues. Germline V gives CDR1 SSHAT, CDR2 FNYEAQ (reference sequence). The V gene lost 1 base and the J gene lost 4 bases, with 11 bases spanning the gap. The CDR3 loop is CASSLDLTRYNEQFF. DNA of the CDR3: TGTGCCAGCAGCTTAGACCTAACCCGATACAATGAGCAGTTCTTC.

The J gene is TRBJ2-1, the V gene TRBV7-9; 7 positions agree with TRBD2. J was trimmed by 10 bases and V by 4 bases; bases with no gene match: 22. CDR3 length equals 18 residues. Germline CDR1 and CDR2: SEHNR and FQNEAQ (reference sequence). CDR3: CASSSRVGLLASRWEQFF. For the CDR3, the DNA is TGTGCCAGCAGCTCCAGGGTGGGACTACTTGCTTCTCGTTGGGAGCAGTTCTTC.